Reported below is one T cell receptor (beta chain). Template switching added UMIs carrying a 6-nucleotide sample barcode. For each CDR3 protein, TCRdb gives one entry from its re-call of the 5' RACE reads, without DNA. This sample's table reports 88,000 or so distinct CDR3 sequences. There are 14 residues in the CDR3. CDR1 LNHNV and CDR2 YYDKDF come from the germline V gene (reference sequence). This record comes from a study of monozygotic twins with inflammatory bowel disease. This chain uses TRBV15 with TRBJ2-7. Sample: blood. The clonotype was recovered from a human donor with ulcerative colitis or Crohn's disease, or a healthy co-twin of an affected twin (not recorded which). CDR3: CATREFGRRKEQYF.